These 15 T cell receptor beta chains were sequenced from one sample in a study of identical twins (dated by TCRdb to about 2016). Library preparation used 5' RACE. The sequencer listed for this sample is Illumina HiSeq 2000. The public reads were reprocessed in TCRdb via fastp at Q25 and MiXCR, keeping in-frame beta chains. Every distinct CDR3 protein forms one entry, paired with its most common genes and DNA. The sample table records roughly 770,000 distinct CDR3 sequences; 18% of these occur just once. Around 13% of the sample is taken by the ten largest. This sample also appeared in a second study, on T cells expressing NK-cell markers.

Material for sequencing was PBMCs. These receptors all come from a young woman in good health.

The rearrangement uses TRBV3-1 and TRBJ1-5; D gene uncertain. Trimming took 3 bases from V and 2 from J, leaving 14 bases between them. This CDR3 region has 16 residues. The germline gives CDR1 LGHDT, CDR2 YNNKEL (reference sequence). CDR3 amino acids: CASSQTGAGGNQPQHF. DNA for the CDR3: TGTGCCAGCAGCCAGACGGGAGCCGGGGGCAATCAGCCCCAGCATTTT.

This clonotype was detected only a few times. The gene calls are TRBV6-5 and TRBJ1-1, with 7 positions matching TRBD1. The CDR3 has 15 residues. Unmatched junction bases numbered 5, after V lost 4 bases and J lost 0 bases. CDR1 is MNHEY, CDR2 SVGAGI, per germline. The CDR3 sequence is CASSSLQGVNTEAFF. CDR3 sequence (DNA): TGTGCCAGCAGTTCTCTCCAGGGGGTGAACACTGAAGCTTTCTTT.

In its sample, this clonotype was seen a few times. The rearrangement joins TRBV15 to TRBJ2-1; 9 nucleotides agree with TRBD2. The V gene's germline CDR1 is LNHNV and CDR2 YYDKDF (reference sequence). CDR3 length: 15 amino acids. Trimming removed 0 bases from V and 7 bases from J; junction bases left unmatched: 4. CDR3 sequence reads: CATSRDLAGLNEQFF. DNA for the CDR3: TGTGCCACCAGCAGAGACCTAGCGGGATTGAATGAGCAGTTCTTC. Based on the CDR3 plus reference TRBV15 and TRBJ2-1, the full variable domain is DAMVIQNPRYQVTQFGKPVTLSCSQTLNHNVMYWYQQKSSQAPKLLFHYYDKDFNNEADTPDNFQSRRPNTSFCFLDIRSPGLGDTAMYLCATSRDLAGLNEQFFGPGTRLTVL.

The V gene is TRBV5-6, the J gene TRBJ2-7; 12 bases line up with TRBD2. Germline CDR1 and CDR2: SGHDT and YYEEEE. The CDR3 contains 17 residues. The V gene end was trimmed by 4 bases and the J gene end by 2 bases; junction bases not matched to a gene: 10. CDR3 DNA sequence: TGTGCCAGCAGCCTACTCAGAACTAGCGGGAGGACCTACGAGCAGTACTTC. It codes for CASSLLRTSGRTYEQYF.

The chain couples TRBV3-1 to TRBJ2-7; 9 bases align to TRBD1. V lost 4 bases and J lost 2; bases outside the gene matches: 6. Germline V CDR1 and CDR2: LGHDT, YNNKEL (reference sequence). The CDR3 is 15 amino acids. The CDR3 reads CASSPEQGAAYEQYF. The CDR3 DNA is TGTGCCAGCAGCCCCGAACAGGGGGCGGCCTACGAGCAGTACTTC.

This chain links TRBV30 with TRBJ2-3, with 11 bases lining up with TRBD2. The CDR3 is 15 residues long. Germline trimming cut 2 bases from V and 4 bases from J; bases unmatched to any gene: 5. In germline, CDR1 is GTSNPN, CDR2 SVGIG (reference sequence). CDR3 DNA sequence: TGTGCCTGGAGTTTTAGCGGGAGGGGCGCAGATACGCAGTATTTT. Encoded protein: CAWSFSGRGADTQYF.

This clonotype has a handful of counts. CDR3 loop: CAISVSYGQNSYEQYF. As DNA, the CDR3 is TGTGCCATCAGTGTTTCCTACGGACAGAACTCCTACGAGCAGTACTTC. The chain couples TRBV10-3 to TRBJ2-7; D perhaps matches TRBD1 (6 bases). V was clipped by 4 bases and J by 0 bases, with 16 bases between them. The CDR3 extends over 16 amino acids. Germline values: CDR1 ENHRY, CDR2 SYGVKD.

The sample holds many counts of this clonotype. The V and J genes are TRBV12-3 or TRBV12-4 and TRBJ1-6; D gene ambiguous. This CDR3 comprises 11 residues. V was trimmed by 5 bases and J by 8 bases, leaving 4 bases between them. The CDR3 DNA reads TGTGCCAGCAGTGCCTATTCACCCCTCCACTTT. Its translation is CASSAYSPLHF.

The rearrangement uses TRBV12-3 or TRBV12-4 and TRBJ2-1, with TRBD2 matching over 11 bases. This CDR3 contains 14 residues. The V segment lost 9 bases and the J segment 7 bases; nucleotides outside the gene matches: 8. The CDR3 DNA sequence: TGTGCCAGTCGTAGCGGGAGGGCCTTGAATGAGCAGTTCTTC. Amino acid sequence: CASRSGRALNEQFF.

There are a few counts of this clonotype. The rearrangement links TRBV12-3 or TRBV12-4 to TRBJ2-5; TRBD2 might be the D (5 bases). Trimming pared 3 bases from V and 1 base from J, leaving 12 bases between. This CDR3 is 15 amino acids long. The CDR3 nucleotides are TGTGCCAGCAGTTTGTCACTAGTGGGCCAAGAGACCCAGTACTTC. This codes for CASSLSLVGQETQYF.

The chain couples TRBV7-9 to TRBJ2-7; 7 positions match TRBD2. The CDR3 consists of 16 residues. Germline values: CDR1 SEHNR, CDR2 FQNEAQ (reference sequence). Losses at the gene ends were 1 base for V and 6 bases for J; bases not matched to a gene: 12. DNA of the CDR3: TGTGCCAGCAGCTTAGTGGACGGGGAGGGTAAGACCGAGCAGTACTTC. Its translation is CASSLVDGEGKTEQYF.

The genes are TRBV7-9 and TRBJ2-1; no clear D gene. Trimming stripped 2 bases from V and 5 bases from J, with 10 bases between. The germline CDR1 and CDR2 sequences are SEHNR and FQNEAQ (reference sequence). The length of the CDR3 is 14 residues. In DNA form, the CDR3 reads TGTGCCAGCAGCTTAAGTGTCCTACACAATGAGCAGTTCTTC. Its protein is CASSLSVLHNEQFF.

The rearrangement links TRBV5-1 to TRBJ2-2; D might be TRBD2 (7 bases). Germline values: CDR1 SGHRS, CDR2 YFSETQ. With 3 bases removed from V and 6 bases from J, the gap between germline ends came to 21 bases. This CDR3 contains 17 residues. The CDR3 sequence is CASSSPEGGASAGELFF. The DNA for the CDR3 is TGCGCCAGCAGCTCCCCTGAGGGGGGGGCTTCAGCCGGGGAGCTGTTTTTT.

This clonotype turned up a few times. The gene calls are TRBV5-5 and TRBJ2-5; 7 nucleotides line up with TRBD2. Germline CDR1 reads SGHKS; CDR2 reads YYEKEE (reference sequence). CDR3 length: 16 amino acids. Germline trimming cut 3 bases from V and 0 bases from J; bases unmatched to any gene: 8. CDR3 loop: CASSYSNLADQETQYF. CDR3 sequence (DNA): TGTGCCAGCAGCTATTCCAACCTAGCGGACCAAGAGACCCAGTACTTC.

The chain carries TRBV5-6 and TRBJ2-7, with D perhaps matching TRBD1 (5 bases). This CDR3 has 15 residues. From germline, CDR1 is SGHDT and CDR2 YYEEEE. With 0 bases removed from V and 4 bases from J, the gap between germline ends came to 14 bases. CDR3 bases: TGTGCCAGCAGCTTGGAGAGTCAGGGTTTGTACGAGCAGTACTTC. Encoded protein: CASSLESQGLYEQYF.